This T cell receptor beta chain was found in a study of cytomegalovirus exposure and HLA in healthy donors. The PCR employed 60 Vbeta primers together with 13 Jbeta primers. Profiled with immunoSEQ multiplex PCR; TCRdb holds only in-frame clones, not every one. The data contain tens of thousands of clones, 78% of them singletons. Concerning this clone: No antigen is known for it.

Per the germline V gene, CDR1 is LGHNA and CDR2 is YNFKEQ. The CDR3 is 18 amino acids. V was trimmed by 3 bases and J by 6 bases, leaving 21 bases between them. Overall study results and limits: Some V segments (TRBV6-2 and TRBV6-3 among them) were excluded as indistinguishable.

This receptor was identified in a young man in good health and CMV-seropositive. V gene TRBV4-2 combines with J gene TRBJ1-6; D possibly corresponds to TRBD1 (6 bases). The sample consisted of PBMCs. CDR3 nucleotide sequence: TGTGCCAGCAGCCATGGCCACAGGGTGTCTAGTGGTAATTCACCCCTCCACTTT. Translated: CASSHGHRVSSGNSPLHF.